The 10 T cell receptor beta chains in this list originate from one sample, sequenced in a study of blood T cell repertoires in COVID-19. Assay used: immunoSEQ multiplex PCR; TCRdb lists only in-frame clones, some missing. The data show approximately 300,000 clones, about 89% seen once. Sequencing input: PBMCs or T cells enriched from blood (not recorded which). All receptors derive from a woman aged 25 to 39 who had recovered from COVID-19.

The CDR3 sequence is CASTTPGGYTEAFF. The CDR3 coding sequence is TGTGCCAGCACCACTCCCGGGGGTTACACTGAAGCTTTCTTT. The chain carries TRBV28 and TRBJ1-1; possibly TRBD1 for D (5 bases). Germline V CDR1 and CDR2: MDHEN, SYDVKM. The V end was cut by 7 bases, the J end by 3 bases, with 15 bases between. The CDR3 is 14 amino acids.

This chain joins TRBV6-5 and TRBJ1-6; TRBD1 is a possible D gene (5 bases). CDR1 and CDR2 (germline): MNHEY, SVGAGI. This CDR3 is 11 amino acids long. The V end was cut by 6 bases, the J end by 13 bases, with 10 bases between. The CDR3 DNA follows: TGTGCCAGCAGCGTCGGACATCCCCTCCACTTT. The encoded protein is CASSVGHPLHF.

This rearrangement joins TRBV28 to TRBJ2-1; D may be TRBD1 (5 bases). V shed 1 base and J shed 6 bases, with 13 bases lying between them. The CDR3 runs to 15 residues. Germline values: CDR1 MDHEN, CDR2 SYDVKM. This CDR3 reads CASSLSRQWANEQFF. CDR3 nucleotides: TGTGCCAGCAGTTTATCGAGACAGTGGGCCAATGAGCAGTTCTTC. Variable domain in full (rest from reference TRBV28 and TRBJ2-1): DVKVTQSSRYLVKRTGEKVFLECVQDMDHENMFWYRQDPGLGLRLIYFSYDVKMKEKGDIPEGYSVSREKKERFSLILESASTNQTSMYLCASSLSRQWANEQFFGPGTRLTVL.

The CDR3 protein is CASSQETDSSTDTQYF. CDR3 nucleotides: TGCGCCAGCAGTCAAGAGACCGACTCTAGCACAGATACGCAGTATTTT. This chain connects TRBV23-1 to TRBJ2-3; D not resolved. TRBV23-1 is sorted into the ORF group, with uncertain function. This CDR3 contains 16 residues. V was shortened by 2 bases and J by 0 bases, with 12 bases between the two germline ends.

The J gene is TRBJ2-3, the V gene TRBV7-2; 9 bases are a match to TRBD2. CDR1 and CDR2 from the germline V gene are SGHTA and FQGNSA. CDR3 length: 16 residues. V gave up 5 bases and J gave up 4 bases; unmatched junction bases: 10. CDR3 sequence: CASSALAGSQSDTQYF. The DNA of the CDR3 is TGTGCCAGCAGCGCGCTAGCGGGGTCCCAGTCAGATACGCAGTATTTT.

The V call is TRBV7-2, the J call TRBJ2-1; TRBD2 matches 8 bases. After removal of 3 bases from V and 7 bases from J, the junction contained 2 bases not matched to a gene. The CDR3 consists of 13 residues. CDR1 is SGHTA and CDR2 is FQGNSA in the germline V gene. The CDR3 region is CASSFTSGNEQFF. CDR3 nucleotides: TGTGCCAGCAGCTTCACTAGCGGTAATGAGCAGTTCTTC.

This sequence joins TRBV15 and TRBJ2-3, with D possibly TRBD2 on 5 matching bases. Germline V gene data show CDR1 as LNHNV and CDR2 as YYDKDF (reference sequence). The V gene lost 2 bases and the J gene lost 6 bases, with 21 bases spanning the gap. The CDR3 consists of 17 residues. The CDR3 spells CATSRPDTDGLEDTQYF. In DNA form, the CDR3 reads TGTGCCACCAGCAGACCTGATACCGACGGACTCGAGGATACGCAGTATTTT.

The chain uses TRBV2 and TRBJ1-4, with 10 bases lining up with TRBD1. Germline trimming cut 6 bases from V and 2 bases from J; bases unmatched to any gene: 9. Per the germline V gene, CDR1 is SNHLY and CDR2 is FYNNEI. The CDR3 covers 17 residues. Written as DNA, the CDR3 is TGTGCCAGCAGCAGTCGGGACAGGGGTTCGACTAATGAAAAACTGTTTTTT. The encoded protein is CASSSRDRGSTNEKLFF. Together with reference TRBV2 and TRBJ1-4, the CDR3 gives the full variable domain: EPEVTQTPSHQVTQMGQEVILRCVPISNHLYFYWYRQILGQKVEFLVSFYNNEISEKSEIFDDQFSVERPDGSNFTLKIRSTKLEDSAMYFCASSSRDRGSTNEKLFFGSGTQLSVL.

In its sample, this clone was seen once. The V gene is TRBV19, the J gene TRBJ2-3; D is uncertain. With 6 bases removed from V and 2 bases from J, the gap between germline ends came to 9 bases. CDR1 and CDR2 from the germline V gene are LNHDA and SQIVND (reference sequence). CDR3 length: 13 residues. The CDR3 here is CASSRSYTDTQYF. The CDR3 region has the DNA TGTGCCAGTAGCCGGAGCTACACAGATACGCAGTATTTT.

To note about this clone: Sequence at one end of the junction differs from germline and may be a read error. The chain recombines TRBV27 with TRBJ2-7; maybe TRBD2 (5 bases). The CDR3 is 16 amino acids. CDR1 and CDR2 from the germline V gene are MNHEY and SMNVEV (reference sequence). CDR3 nucleotide sequence: TGTGCCAGCAGTTTATGGTCTAGCTCCTTAGTCTACGGGCAGTACTTC. Translating gives CASSLWSSSLVYGQYF.